Included here is one TCR beta chain sequence, with context. Its cognate antigen is unknown. This sample is part of a study of OX40 agonist ivuxolimab in advanced cancers. Overall study: Ivuxolimab was administered intravenously to patients at 0.01 to 10 mg/kg every 2 weeks.

In germline, CDR1 is LNHNV, CDR2 YYDKDF (reference sequence). The CDR3 consists of 15 residues. The V end lost 1 base, the J end lost 4 bases, and 11 bases lay between the germline ends. Libraries were prepared by immunoSEQ multiplex PCR; TCRdb keeps only in-frame clonotypes and omits some of them. The sample carries 65,000 to 85,000 clones, approximately 86% recorded once. Study findings and constraints: What antigens the expanded peripheral T cells recognized was never established. Partly responding patients at 0.1-3.0 mg/kg showed some of the smallest clonal expansion. Among some nonresponders, normalized T-cell clonal expansion was also low.

Sequencing was performed on CD4+ or CD8+ T cells sorted from blood, taken in a trial of the OX40 agonist ivuxolimab. This chain connects TRBV15 to TRBJ1-5; D possibly corresponds to TRBD1 (5 bases). The sequence derives from an adult with an advanced solid tumor such as melanoma, head and neck, liver or kidney cancer. The CDR3 sequence is CATSRGWQGNQPQHF. In DNA form, the CDR3 reads TGTGCCACCAGCAGAGGGTGGCAGGGTAATCAGCCCCAGCATTTT.